This TCR beta chain was identified in a study of blood T cell repertoires in COVID-19. Study-wide context: The United States, Italy and Spain provided the acute and convalescent COVID-19 samples. Nucleic acid was either cDNA or gDNA, and it came from T cells, B-cell-depleted T cells, or PBMCs.

The table came from immunoSEQ multiplex PCR; TCRdb's copy has only in-frame clones and leaves some out. The sample gives some 450,000 clones, over 85% of which show up once; 0.7% to 1% is in the top ten. Material: peripheral blood. This TCR came from a man aged 18 to 29 with COVID-19, enrolled during active disease.

The CDR3 DNA reads TGTGCCAGCAGCTTAGACGCCGCAGGGAACACTGAAGCTTTCTTT. Its protein product is CASSLDAAGNTEAFF. The gene calls are TRBV7-9 and TRBJ1-1; D call uncertain. This CDR3 region has 15 residues. Germline values: CDR1 SEHNR, CDR2 FQNEAQ (reference sequence). V lost 1 base and J lost 1, with 10 bases in between.